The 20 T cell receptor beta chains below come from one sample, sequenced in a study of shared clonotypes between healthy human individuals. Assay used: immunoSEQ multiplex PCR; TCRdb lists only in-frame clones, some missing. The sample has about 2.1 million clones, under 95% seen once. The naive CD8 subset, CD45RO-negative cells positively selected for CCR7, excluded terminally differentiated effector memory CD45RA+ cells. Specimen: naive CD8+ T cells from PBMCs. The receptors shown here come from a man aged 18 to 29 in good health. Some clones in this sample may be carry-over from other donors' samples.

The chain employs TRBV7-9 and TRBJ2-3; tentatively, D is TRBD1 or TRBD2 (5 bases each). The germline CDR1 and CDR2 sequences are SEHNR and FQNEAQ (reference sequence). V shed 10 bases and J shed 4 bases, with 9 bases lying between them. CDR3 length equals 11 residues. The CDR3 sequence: CATGASDTQYF. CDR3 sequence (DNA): TGTGCCACCGGGGCATCAGATACGCAGTATTTT.

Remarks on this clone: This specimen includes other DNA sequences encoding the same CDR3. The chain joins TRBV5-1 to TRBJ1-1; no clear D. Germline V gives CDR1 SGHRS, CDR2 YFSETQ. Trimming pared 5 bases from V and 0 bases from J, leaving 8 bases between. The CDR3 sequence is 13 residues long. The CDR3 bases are TGCGCCAGCAGTCCCTGGGTGAACACTGAAGCTTTCTTT. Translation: CASSPWVNTEAFF.

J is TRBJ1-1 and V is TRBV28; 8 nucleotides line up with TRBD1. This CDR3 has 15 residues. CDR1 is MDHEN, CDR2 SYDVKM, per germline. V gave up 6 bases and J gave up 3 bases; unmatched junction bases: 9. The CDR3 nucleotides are TGTGCCAGCAGATACTCCCGGGACAGGCACACTGAAGCTTTCTTT. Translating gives CASRYSRDRHTEAFF.

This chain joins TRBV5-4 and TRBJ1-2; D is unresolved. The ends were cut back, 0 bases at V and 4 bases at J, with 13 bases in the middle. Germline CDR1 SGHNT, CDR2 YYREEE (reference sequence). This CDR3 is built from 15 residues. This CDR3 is CASSLARAGGYGYTF. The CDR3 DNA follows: TGTGCCAGCAGCTTGGCCCGGGCAGGCGGCTATGGCTACACCTTC.

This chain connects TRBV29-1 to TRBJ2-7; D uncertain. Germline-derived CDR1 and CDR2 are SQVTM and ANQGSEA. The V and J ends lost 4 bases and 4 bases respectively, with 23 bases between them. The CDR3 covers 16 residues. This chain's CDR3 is CSVGSAPYEETYEQYF. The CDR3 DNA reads TGCAGCGTTGGGTCAGCCCCCTATGAGGAAACTTACGAGCAGTACTTC.

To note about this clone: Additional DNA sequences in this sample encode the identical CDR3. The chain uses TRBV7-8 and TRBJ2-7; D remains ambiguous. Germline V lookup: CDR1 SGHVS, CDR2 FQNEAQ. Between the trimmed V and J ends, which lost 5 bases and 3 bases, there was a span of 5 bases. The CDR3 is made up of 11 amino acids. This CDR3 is CASSPSYEQYF. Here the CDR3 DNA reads TGTGCCAGCAGCCCTAGCTACGAGCAGTACTTC.

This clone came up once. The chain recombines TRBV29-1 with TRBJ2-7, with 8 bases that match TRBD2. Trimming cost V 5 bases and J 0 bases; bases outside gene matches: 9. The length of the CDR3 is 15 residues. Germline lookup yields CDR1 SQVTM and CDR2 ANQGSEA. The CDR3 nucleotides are TGCAGCGTTCGACCCCCCGGGGGGGGCTCCTACGAGCAGTACTTC. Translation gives CSVRPPGGGSYEQYF.

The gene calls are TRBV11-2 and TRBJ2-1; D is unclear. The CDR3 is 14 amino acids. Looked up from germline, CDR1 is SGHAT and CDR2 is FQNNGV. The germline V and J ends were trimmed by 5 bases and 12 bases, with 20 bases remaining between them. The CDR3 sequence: CASSTWDGPRAQFF. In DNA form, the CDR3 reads TGTGCCAGCAGCACATGGGATGGCCCCCGGGCGCAGTTCTTC.

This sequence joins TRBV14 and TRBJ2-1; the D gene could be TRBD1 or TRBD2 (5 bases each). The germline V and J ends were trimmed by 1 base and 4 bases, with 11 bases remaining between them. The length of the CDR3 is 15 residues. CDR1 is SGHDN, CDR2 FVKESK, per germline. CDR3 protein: CASSQVRDQYNEQFF. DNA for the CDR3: TGTGCCAGCAGCCAAGTACGGGACCAATACAATGAGCAGTTCTTC.

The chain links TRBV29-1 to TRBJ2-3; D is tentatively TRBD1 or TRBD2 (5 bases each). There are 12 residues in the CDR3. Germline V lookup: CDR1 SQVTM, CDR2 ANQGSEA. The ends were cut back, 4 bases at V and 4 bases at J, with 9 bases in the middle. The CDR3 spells CSVVGGSDTQYF. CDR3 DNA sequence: TGCAGCGTTGTTGGGGGATCAGATACGCAGTATTTT.

The CDR3 nucleotides are TGCGCCAGCAGCAAGGGGCCGGAGCCACTGAACAATGAGCAGTTCTTC. It is translated as CASSKGPEPLNNEQFF. V is TRBV4-1 and J is TRBJ2-1, with D possibly TRBD1 on 5 matching bases. Per the germline V gene, CDR1 is MGHRA and CDR2 is YSYEKL. This CDR3 is built from 16 residues. Trimming stripped 5 bases from V and 5 bases from J, with 19 bases between.

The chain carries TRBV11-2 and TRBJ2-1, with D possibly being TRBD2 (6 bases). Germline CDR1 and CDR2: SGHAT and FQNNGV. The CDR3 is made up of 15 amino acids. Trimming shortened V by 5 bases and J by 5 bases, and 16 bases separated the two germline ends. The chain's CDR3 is CASSPVSGTDNEQFF. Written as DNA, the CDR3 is TGTGCCAGCAGCCCAGTCTCCGGGACTGACAATGAGCAGTTCTTC.

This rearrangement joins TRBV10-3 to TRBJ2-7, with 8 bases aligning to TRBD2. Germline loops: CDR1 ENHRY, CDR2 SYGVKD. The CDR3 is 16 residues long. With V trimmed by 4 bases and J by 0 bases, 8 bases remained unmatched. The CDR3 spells CAISGVLAASSYEQYF. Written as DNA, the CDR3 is TGTGCCATCAGTGGGGTACTAGCGGCTAGCTCCTACGAGCAGTACTTC.

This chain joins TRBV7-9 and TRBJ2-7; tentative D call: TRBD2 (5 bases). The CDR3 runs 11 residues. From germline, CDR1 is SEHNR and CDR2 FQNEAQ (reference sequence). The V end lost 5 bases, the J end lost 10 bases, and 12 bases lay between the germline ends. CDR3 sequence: CASSPIGVQYF. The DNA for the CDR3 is TGTGCCAGCAGCCCGATCGGGGTACAGTACTTC.

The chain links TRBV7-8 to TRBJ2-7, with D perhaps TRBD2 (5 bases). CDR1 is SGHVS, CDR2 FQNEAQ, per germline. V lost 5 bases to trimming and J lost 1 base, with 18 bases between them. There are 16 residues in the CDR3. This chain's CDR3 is CASSLTGKGRSYEQYF. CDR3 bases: TGTGCCAGCAGCCTGACCGGGAAGGGTAGGTCCTACGAGCAGTACTTC.

In DNA, the CDR3 is TGTGCCAGCAGCTTGGACAGTGCACCCCCTAACTATGGCTACACCTTC. It encodes CASSLDSAPPNYGYTF. The chain couples TRBV5-6 to TRBJ1-2; D gene unclear. CDR1 SGHDT and CDR2 YYEEEE come from the germline V gene. Between the trimmed V and J ends, which lost 0 bases and 0 bases, there was a span of 12 bases. This CDR3 is 16 amino acids long.

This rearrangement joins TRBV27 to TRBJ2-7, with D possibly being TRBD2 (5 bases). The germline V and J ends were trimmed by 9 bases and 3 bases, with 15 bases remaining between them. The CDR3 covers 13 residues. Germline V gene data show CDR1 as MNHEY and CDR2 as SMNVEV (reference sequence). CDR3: CASAPSRYYEQYF. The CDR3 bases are TGTGCCAGTGCACCTAGCAGGTACTACGAGCAGTACTTC.

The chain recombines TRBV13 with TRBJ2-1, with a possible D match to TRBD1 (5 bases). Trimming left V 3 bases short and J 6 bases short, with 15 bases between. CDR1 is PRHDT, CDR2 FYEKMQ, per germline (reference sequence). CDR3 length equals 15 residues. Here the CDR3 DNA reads TGTGCCAGCAGCTTTGGGGCAGGAGCAGTCAATGAGCAGTTCTTC. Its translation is CASSFGAGAVNEQFF.

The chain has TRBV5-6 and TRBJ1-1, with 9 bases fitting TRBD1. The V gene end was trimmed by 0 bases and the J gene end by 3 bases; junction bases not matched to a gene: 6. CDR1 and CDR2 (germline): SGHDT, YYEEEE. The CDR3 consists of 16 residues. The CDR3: CASSLGNRGRDTEAFF. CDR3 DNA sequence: TGTGCCAGCAGCTTGGGAAACAGGGGGCGGGACACTGAAGCTTTCTTT.

As DNA, the CDR3 is TGCGCCAGCAGCCAAGTCTTCGGCGAGCAGTACTTC. Its protein is CASSQVFGEQYF. The chain uses TRBV4-1 and TRBJ2-7; D gene unclear. CDR3 length: 12 residues. Germline V gives CDR1 MGHRA, CDR2 YSYEKL. V lost 1 base and J 6 bases, leaving 7 bases between the germline ends.